This T cell receptor beta chain stems from a study of HIV-infected patients and healthy controls. Reverse transcription used around 500 ng RNA and constant-region primers for alpha and beta. Alpha and beta chain libraries were made separately by chain-specific third strand synthesis with multiplexing indices. Second strand synthesis was primed from the SP2 site. From the 5' RACE reads, TCRdb called clonotypes with MiXCR, one entry per CDR3 protein. This table holds roughly 8,000 distinct CDR3 sequences, roughly 10% found once. This clonotype was counted ten times or more. Germline V gene data show CDR1 as MNHEY and CDR2 as SVGEGT. V lost 7 bases and J 5 bases, leaving 9 bases between the germline ends. The CDR3 loop spans 13 amino acids. The repertoire came from unfractionated whole blood and reflected all unsorted peripheral T cells.

The rearrangement links TRBV6-2 or TRBV6-3 to TRBJ1-6; D gene unclear. The source is an adult with HIV infection. Sample: blood, taken before antiretroviral therapy. This CDR3 reads CASTGFDNSPLHF. DNA for the CDR3: TGTGCCAGCACCGGTTTCGATAATTCACCCCTCCACTTT.